These 11 T cell receptor beta chains were all obtained from the same sample, sequenced in a study of T cell repertoires in ileal Crohn's disease. Assay: immunoSEQ multiplex PCR; the TCRdb copy retains only in-frame clones and omits some. The sample yields some 11,000 clones, roughly four fifths seen once. Material for sequencing was ileal tissue. Source of these receptors: an adult with Crohn's disease.

This chain connects TRBV2 to TRBJ1-1, with no clear D. V lost 6 bases and J 4 bases, leaving 15 bases between the germline ends. The CDR3 is made up of 14 amino acids. Germline CDR1 SNHLY, CDR2 FYNNEI. The CDR3 DNA reads as TGTGCCAGCAGATCCGAACCACAGAGCACTGAAGCTTTCTTT. Protein product: CASRSEPQSTEAFF.

The chain uses TRBV18 and TRBJ2-3, with TRBD2 matching 8 bases. The V segment lost 6 bases and the J segment 1 base; nucleotides outside the gene matches: 9. Germline CDR1 is KGHSH and CDR2 is LQKENI. The CDR3 length is 16 residues. The CDR3 reads CASSPQVGLGTDTQYF. The CDR3 nucleotides are TGTGCCAGCTCCCCGCAGGTGGGACTAGGCACAGATACGCAGTATTTT.

The J gene is TRBJ2-4, the V gene TRBV6-1; D possibly corresponds to TRBD2 (6 bases). Between the trimmed V and J ends, which lost 3 bases and 0 bases, there was a span of 9 bases. Germline lookup yields CDR1 MNHNS and CDR2 SASEGT. This CDR3 is built from 15 residues. The CDR3: CASSDREVAKNIQYF. CDR3 bases: TGTGCCAGCAGTGATAGGGAGGTAGCCAAAAACATTCAGTACTTC.

The chain recombines TRBV5-4 with TRBJ1-3; D may be TRBD1 (6 bases). The CDR3 extends over 15 amino acids. Trimming shortened V by 0 bases and J by 4 bases, and 11 bases separated the two germline ends. Germline-derived CDR1 and CDR2 are SGHNT and YYREEE (reference sequence). The CDR3 reads CASSLAGGGGNTIYF. The DNA of the CDR3 is TGTGCCAGCAGCTTGGCGGGGGGCGGAGGAAACACCATATATTTT.

DNA for the CDR3: TGTGCCAGCAGCGGAACCCCCCTACAGGGGGCCGATGCCTACAATGAGCAGTTCTTC. Its translation: CASSGTPLQGADAYNEQFF. This rearrangement joins TRBV11-3 to TRBJ2-1, with 9 bases fitting TRBD1. The germline V gene encodes CDR1 SGHNT and CDR2 YENEEA. The CDR3 is 19 residues long. J lost 2 bases, V lost 5 bases, and 16 bases had no gene match.

The chain links TRBV29-1 to TRBJ1-1; 8 bases are shared with TRBD1. The CDR3 covers 11 residues. Unmatched junction bases numbered 8, after V lost 6 bases and J lost 11 bases. The germline CDR1 and CDR2 sequences are SQVTM and ANQGSEA. CDR3 DNA sequence: TGCAGCGTGGGACAGGAGAACGAGGCTTTCTTT. This codes for CSVGQENEAFF. The complete variable domain, with remaining parts taken from reference TRBV29-1 and TRBJ1-1, reads SAVISQKPSRDICQRGTSLTIQCQVDSQVTMMFWYRQQPGQSLTLIATANQGSEATYESGFVIDKFPISRPNLTFSTLTVSNMSPEDSSIYLCSVGQENEAFFGQGTRLTVV.

The rearrangement uses TRBV7-2 and TRBJ1-5; D gene ambiguous. Deletions cut 5 bases from V and 0 bases from J, with 8 bases between. CDR1 and CDR2 from the germline V gene are SGHTA and FQGNSA. The CDR3 sequence is 14 residues long. DNA of the CDR3: TGTGCCAGCAGCCAAACAAATAGCAATCAGCCCCAGCATTTT. This sequence encodes CASSQTNSNQPQHF.

Details on this clone: Other nucleotide sequences in the sample specify the same CDR3. V gene TRBV6-1 combines with J gene TRBJ1-5; 8 nucleotides align to TRBD1. CDR3 length: 15 residues. CDR1 MNHNS and CDR2 SASEGT come from the germline V gene. After removal of 1 base from V and 6 bases from J, the junction contained 5 bases not matched to a gene. Here the CDR3 reads CASSEDRGFGQPQHF. CDR3 in DNA: TGTGCCAGCAGTGAAGACAGGGGGTTCGGTCAGCCCCAGCATTTT.

The chain carries TRBV5-1 and TRBJ2-1; TRBD2 agrees at 10 bases. V was clipped by 3 bases and J by 0 bases; unmatched bases: 3. There are 16 residues in the CDR3. Germline lookup yields CDR1 SGHRS and CDR2 YFSETQ. CDR3 nucleotides: TGCGCCAGCAGCTCGTTAGCGGGAGGCTCCTACAATGAGCAGTTCTTC. This translates into CASSSLAGGSYNEQFF.

This sequence joins TRBV30 and TRBJ2-3; tentatively, D is TRBD1 (5 bases). The CDR3 runs 16 residues. Germline V gives CDR1 GTSNPN, CDR2 SVGIG (reference sequence). V was cut by 1 base and J by 2 bases, with 16 bases left in between. CDR3 bases: TGTGCCTGGAGTGAACCGAGACAGACAATCACAGATACGCAGTATTTT. This translates into CAWSEPRQTITDTQYF.

The rearrangement uses TRBV11-2 and TRBJ1-2, with 7 nucleotides matching TRBD1. Germline CDR1 reads SGHAT; CDR2 reads FQNNGV. With V trimmed by 4 bases and J by 14 bases, 7 bases remained unmatched. The CDR3 extends over 11 amino acids. The CDR3 DNA reads TGTGCCAGCAGCTCTACCAGGGGGATTACCTTC. This gives the protein CASSSTRGITF.